This T cell receptor (beta chain) was sequenced in a study of blood T cell repertoires in COVID-19. Only in-frame clones appear in the TCRdb table, and some are missing; sequencing was by immunoSEQ multiplex PCR. The table has about 300,000 clones, approximately 88% seen once. The specimen sequenced was peripheral blood. The receptor was isolated from a woman aged 25 to 39 who had recovered from COVID-19.

This CDR3 reads CASSLEGLTEAFF. The CDR3 coding sequence is TGTGCCAGCAGCTTGGAGGGGCTCACTGAAGCTTTCTTT. V is TRBV28 and J is TRBJ1-1; D perhaps matches TRBD1 (5 bases). Trimming took 6 bases from V and 4 from J, leaving 12 bases between them. Looked up from germline, CDR1 is MDHEN and CDR2 is SYDVKM. This CDR3 is built from 13 residues.